The subject of this entry is one T cell receptor (beta chain). Its antigen is not known. The data were taken from a study of vaccination and CD4 T cells after COVID-19. Across the study: In the convalescent cohort, there were six males and four females, two of them Hispanic. Stimulation used overlapping spike peptides from SARS-CoV-2, HCoV-NL63, HCoV-OC43 and HCoV-229E.

Trimming removed 2 bases from V and 2 bases from J, with 13 bases in between. In germline, CDR1 is LNHDA, CDR2 SQIVND (reference sequence). The CDR3 length is 17 residues. Described treatment: roughly 10-day PBMC culture with coronavirus spike peptide pools or control peptides (ViraFEST assay). The study sequenced cultured CD4+ T cell DNA using the Oncomine TCR Beta short-read assay. It was from cultured CD4+ T cells that genomic DNA was extracted. Using its own MiXCR run on the PCR reads, TCRdb lists one record per CDR3 protein. The data show around 16,000 distinct CDR3 sequences, 72% seen once. Points from the study as a whole: Analysis of convalescent patients found that 304 of 307 vaccine-specific clones were spike mono-reactive.

The sequenced sample consisted of CD4+ T cells from blood, cultured in vitro. This clonotype was sampled from a human donor who had recovered from COVID-19. The genes are TRBV19 and TRBJ2-6; the D gene could be TRBD1 or TRBD2 (7 bases each). In DNA, the CDR3 is TGTGCCAGTAGTATACCGACAGGGAGGGCTGGGGCCAACGTCCTGACTTTC. It translates to CASSIPTGRAGANVLTF.